In its sample, the clone carrying this TCR beta chain was seen many times. The entry originates in a study of T cells in Graves' hyperthyroidism and ophthalmopathy. RNA transcripts served as the template for amplifying TCR beta CDR3 regions. The HTBI set primed first-round TCR CDR3 RT-PCR. Each CDR3 protein gets one entry after TCRdb re-called the multiplex PCR reads with MiXCR. The top ten hold about 51% of the sample, which has 250,000 to 350,000 distinct CDR3 sequences, approximately 15% seen once. CDR1 SEHNR and CDR2 FQNEAQ come from the germline V gene (reference sequence). Trimming stripped 10 bases from V and 4 bases from J, with 15 bases between. The CDR3 loop spans 13 amino acids.

J is TRBJ2-3 and V is TRBV7-9; no clear D gene. This TCR derives from a woman in her sixties with Graves' ophthalmopathy. Specimen: blood. DNA for the CDR3: TGTGCCACCTCAAGGTTAAGCGCAGATACGCAGTATTTT. Its translation is CATSRLSADTQYF.